The 4 T cell receptor beta chains presented below share a single source sample, sequenced in a study of regulatory T cells in long-lasting Graves disease. Sequencing libraries for TCR beta were prepared with iRepertoire HTBI primers and Arm-PCR of CDR3 regions. In TCRdb, the multiplex PCR reads were re-called with MiXCR into one record per CDR3 protein. The sample consists of about half a million distinct CDR3 sequences, 22% of them appearing once. Time point defined: persistent/refractory GD, antithyroid drugs over 5 years with positive TRAb. PBMC RNA was the source of the TCR library. The sample in question was peripheral blood mononuclear cells (PBMCs), obtained when the disease was refractory, from a patient treated with antithyroid drugs. Receptor source: a female donor with Graves disease.

The chain links TRBV7-9 to TRBJ2-3; 12 bases match TRBD1. The CDR3 loop spans 16 amino acids. Trimming removed 5 bases from V and 6 bases from J; junction bases left unmatched: 9. Germline V gene lookup returns CDR1 SEHNR and CDR2 FQNEAQ (reference sequence). CDR3 sequence: CASSPGQGADRDTQYF. CDR3 nucleotide sequence: TGTGCCAGCAGCCCGGGACAGGGGGCGGATAGGGATACGCAGTATTTT.

This clonotype was recorded many times. The chain has TRBV7-2 and TRBJ2-7; 11 positions agree with TRBD2. The CDR3 runs to 15 residues. With V trimmed by 2 bases and J by 1 base, 1 base remained unmatched. Germline V gene lookup returns CDR1 SGHTA and CDR2 FQGNSA. Here the CDR3 reads CASSLIAGGSYEQYF. The CDR3 DNA is TGTGCCAGCAGCTTAATAGCGGGAGGGTCCTACGAGCAGTACTTC.

This clonotype was recorded at least ten times. The V call is TRBV10-3, the J call TRBJ2-7; a possible D gene is TRBD1 (5 bases). V lost 0 bases and J lost 1, with 13 bases in between. CDR1 is ENHRY, CDR2 SYGVKD, per germline. This CDR3 has 16 residues. CDR3 nucleotides: TGTGCCATCAGTGAGTCAGTAGGCGACAGATCCTACGAGCAGTACTTC. Translation gives CAISESVGDRSYEQYF.

This clonotype was found a few times. The J gene is TRBJ2-7, the V gene TRBV7-9; D is unresolved. Germline-derived CDR1 and CDR2 are SEHNR and FQNEAQ (reference sequence). V was shortened by 4 bases and J by 6 bases, with 10 bases between the two germline ends. The length of the CDR3 is 12 residues. The CDR3 region is CASSYQQAEQYF. CDR3 DNA: TGTGCCAGCAGCTACCAGCAAGCCGAGCAGTACTTC.